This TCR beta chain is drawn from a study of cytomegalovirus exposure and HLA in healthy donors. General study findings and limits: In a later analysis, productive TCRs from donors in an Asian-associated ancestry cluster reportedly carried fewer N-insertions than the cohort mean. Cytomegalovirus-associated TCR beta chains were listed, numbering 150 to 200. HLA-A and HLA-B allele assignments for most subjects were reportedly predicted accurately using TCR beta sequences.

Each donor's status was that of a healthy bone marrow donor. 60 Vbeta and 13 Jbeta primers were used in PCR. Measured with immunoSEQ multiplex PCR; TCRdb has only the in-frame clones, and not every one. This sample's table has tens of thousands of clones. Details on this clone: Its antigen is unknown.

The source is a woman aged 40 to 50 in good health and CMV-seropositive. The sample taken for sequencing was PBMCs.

CDR3 residues: CASSPNMGEETHYEQYF. The CDR3 DNA reads as TGTGCCAGCTCTCCAAATATGGGGGAGGAAACCCACTACGAGCAGTACTTC. V is TRBV18 and J is TRBJ2-7; TRBD2 is a possible D gene (6 bases). The V gene's germline CDR1 is KGHSH and CDR2 LQKENI. The CDR3 extends over 17 amino acids. The germline V and J ends were trimmed by 6 bases and 3 bases, with 24 bases remaining between them.